The present T cell receptor (beta chain) was sequenced within a study of cytomegalovirus exposure and HLA in healthy donors. Study-wide background: Both the 95 to 150 validation repertoires and the roughly 700 first-cohort repertoires used the same platform, as reported by a later analysis. Broader study findings: The study designated 150 to 200 TCR beta chains cytomegalovirus-associated. With high specificity and sensitivity, the classifier reportedly diagnosed cytomegalovirus status. According to a subsequent analysis, TCR clusters identified in the first cohort showed a tendency to co-occur across the roughly 110 validation repertoires.

CDR1 is MNHNS, CDR2 SASEGT, per germline. The CDR3 is 15 amino acids. Losses at the gene ends were 6 bases for V and 8 bases for J; bases not matched to a gene: 11. Assay: immunoSEQ multiplex PCR; the TCRdb copy retains only in-frame clones and omits some. In the table there are a few hundred thousand clones, around 88% of which are singletons. Details on this clone: The antigen remains undetermined.

The specimen was PBMCs. This sequence was found in a woman between 18 and 29 years old in good health and CMV-seronegative. V is TRBV6-1 and J is TRBJ2-4, with 9 bases matching TRBD1. CDR3 loop: CASRATQGARYIQYF. The CDR3 nucleotides are TGTGCCAGCAGGGCTACACAGGGGGCGCGGTACATTCAGTACTTC.